This T cell receptor (beta chain) was recorded in a study of shared clonotypes between healthy human individuals. TCRdb's copy holds only in-frame clones and misses some; the assay was immunoSEQ multiplex PCR. Of over 2,000,000 clones listed, just over 90% are singletons. Only CD45RO-negative cells positively selected for CCR7 counted as naive CD8 cells, so terminally differentiated effector memory CD45RA+ cells were excluded. This receptor was obtained from a man between 18 and 35 years old in good health. Some clones in this sample may be carry-over from other donors' samples. The sample comprised naive CD8+ T cells from PBMCs.

The CDR3 sequence is CATGASAEKLFF. The CDR3 DNA follows: TGTGCCACAGGGGCATCAGCTGAAAAACTGTTTTTT. The chain has TRBV15 and TRBJ1-4; TRBD1 is a possible D gene (5 bases). This CDR3 spans 12 amino acids. V was clipped by 9 bases and J by 7 bases, with 12 bases between them. CDR1 LNHNV and CDR2 YYDKDF come from the germline V gene (reference sequence).